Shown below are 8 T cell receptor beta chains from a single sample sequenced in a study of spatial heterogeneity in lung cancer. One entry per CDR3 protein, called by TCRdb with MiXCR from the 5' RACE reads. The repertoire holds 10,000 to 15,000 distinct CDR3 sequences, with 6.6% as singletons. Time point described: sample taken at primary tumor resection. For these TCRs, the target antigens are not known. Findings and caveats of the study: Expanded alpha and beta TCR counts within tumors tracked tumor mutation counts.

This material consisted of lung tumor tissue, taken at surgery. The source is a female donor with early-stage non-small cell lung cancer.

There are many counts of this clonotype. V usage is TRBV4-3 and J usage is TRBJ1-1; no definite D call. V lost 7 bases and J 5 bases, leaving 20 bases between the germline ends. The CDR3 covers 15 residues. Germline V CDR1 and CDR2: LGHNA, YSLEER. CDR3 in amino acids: CASNRIRQGMTEAFF. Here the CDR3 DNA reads TGCGCCAGCAATCGGATCCGTCAAGGGATGACTGAAGCTTTCTTT.

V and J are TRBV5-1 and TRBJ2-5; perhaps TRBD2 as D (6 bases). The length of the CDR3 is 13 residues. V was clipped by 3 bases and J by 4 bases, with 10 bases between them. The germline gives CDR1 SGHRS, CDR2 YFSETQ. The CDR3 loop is CASSSGVVETQYF. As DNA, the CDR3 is TGCGCCAGCAGCTCGGGGGTTGTAGAGACCCAGTACTTC.

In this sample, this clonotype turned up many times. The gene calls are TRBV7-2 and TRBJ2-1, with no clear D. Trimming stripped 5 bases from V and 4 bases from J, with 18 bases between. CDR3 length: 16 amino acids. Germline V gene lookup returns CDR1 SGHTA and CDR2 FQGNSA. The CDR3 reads CASSPALNGPYNEQFF. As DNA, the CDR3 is TGTGCCAGCAGCCCAGCCCTTAACGGACCGTACAATGAGCAGTTCTTC.

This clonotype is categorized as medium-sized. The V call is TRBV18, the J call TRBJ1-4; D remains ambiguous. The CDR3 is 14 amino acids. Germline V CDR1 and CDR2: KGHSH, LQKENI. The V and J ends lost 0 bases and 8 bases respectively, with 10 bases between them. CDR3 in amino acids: CASSPPTAREKLFF. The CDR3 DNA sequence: TGTGCCAGCTCACCACCGACGGCTCGCGAAAAACTGTTTTTT.

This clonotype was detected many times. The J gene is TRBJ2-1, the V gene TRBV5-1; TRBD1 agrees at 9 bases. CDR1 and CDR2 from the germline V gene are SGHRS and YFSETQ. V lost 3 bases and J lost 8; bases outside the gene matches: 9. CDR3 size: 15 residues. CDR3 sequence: CASSSRQGEGDEQFF. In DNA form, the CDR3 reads TGCGCCAGCAGCTCCCGACAGGGGGAGGGCGATGAGCAGTTCTTC.

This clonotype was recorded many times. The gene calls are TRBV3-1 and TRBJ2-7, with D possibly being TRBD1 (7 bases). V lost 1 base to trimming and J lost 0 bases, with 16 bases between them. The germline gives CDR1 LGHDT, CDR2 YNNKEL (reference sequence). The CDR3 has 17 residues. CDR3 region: CASSQVLAGGSSYEQYF. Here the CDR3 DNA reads TGTGCCAGCAGCCAAGTCTTGGCAGGGGGGTCCTCCTACGAGCAGTACTTC.

CDR3 coding DNA: TGTGCCAGCAGTTCTCACAGGACCACAGGAGAGACCCAGTACTTC. It codes for CASSSHRTTGETQYF. The chain has TRBV28 and TRBJ2-5; D is perhaps TRBD1 (5 bases). The CDR3 has 15 amino acids. In germline, CDR1 is MDHEN, CDR2 SYDVKM. The V end lost 4 bases, the J end lost 4 bases, and 16 bases lay between the germline ends.

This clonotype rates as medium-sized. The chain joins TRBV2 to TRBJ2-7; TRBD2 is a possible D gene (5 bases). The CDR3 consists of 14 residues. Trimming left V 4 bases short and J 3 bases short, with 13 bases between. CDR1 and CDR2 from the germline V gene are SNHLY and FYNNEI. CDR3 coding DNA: TGTGCCAGCAGTGTGGAGGTTCTAGTCTACGAGCAGTACTTC. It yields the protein CASSVEVLVYEQYF.